This T cell receptor beta chain was sequenced for a study of long-term antiretroviral therapy in people with HIV. About this clone itself: Its antigen is not identified.

Germline CDR1 SSHAT, CDR2 FNYEAQ (reference sequence). Losses at the gene ends were 5 bases for V and 7 bases for J; bases not matched to a gene: 11. The CDR3 extends over 16 amino acids. Study-level points and caveats: Against controls, HIV repertoires showed narrower ranges of CDR3 length. Dominance of pre-ART expanded clones persisted, fluctuating and often declining after ART. Post-ART samples showed increased diversity that remained below transplant donor control levels.

The study drew at least one pre-ART and at least two post-ART PBMC samples from every donor. An immunoSEQ assay, version v3.0, was performed at survey level. Clones were read by immunoSEQ multiplex PCR, and TCRdb kept only the in-frame ones, dropping some. The data show some 17,000 clones, about 84% seen once. The chain has TRBV7-7 and TRBJ2-1; 10 bases line up with TRBD2. This TCR derives from a man younger than 35 with HIV. The material sequenced was unsorted PBMCs, taken 0.1 years before starting antiretroviral therapy. CDR3 in DNA: TGTGCCAGCAGCCTCAGATCTAGCGGGAGTTTTAATGAGCAGTTCTTC. Translation: CASSLRSSGSFNEQFF.